What follows are 8 T cell receptor beta chains derived from one specimen sequenced in a study of vaccination effects on CD4 cells after COVID-19. Clones were read by immunoSEQ multiplex PCR, and TCRdb kept only the in-frame ones, dropping some. Of tens of thousands of clones listed, around 75% are singletons. Expansion with viral peptide pools was applied to antigen-specific CD4+ T cells by the ViraFEST assay prior to sequencing. With more than 9 days of culture completed, CD4+ T cells were isolated. According to the study, vaccine recipients showed no prior SARS-CoV-2 infection and negative nucleocapsid antibodies. Their antigens are not known. Specimen: CD4+ T cells from PBMCs cultured with HCoV-OC43 spike peptides, collected before COVID-19 vaccination. As to subset: HCoV-OC43 spike overlapping peptide pool stimulation. All receptors derive from a human donor who received a COVID-19 vaccine.

This chain uses TRBV2 with TRBJ2-5, with no clear D. Trimming removed 7 bases from V and 3 bases from J, with 9 bases in between. The germline V gene encodes CDR1 SNHLY and CDR2 FYNNEI. The CDR3 runs 12 residues. CDR3 sequence (DNA): TGTGCCAGCATCACCGCTGAAGAGACCCAGTACTTC. It codes for CASITAEETQYF.

The rearrangement joins TRBV3-1 (or the pseudogene TRBV3-2) to TRBJ2-4; D unclear. Trimming removed 2 bases at V and 11 bases at J, with 10 bases between. The CDR3 is 12 amino acids. Germline V lookup: CDR1 LGHDT, CDR2 YNNKEL (reference sequence). Here the CDR3 reads CASSQMQALQYF. The CDR3 DNA follows: TGTGCCAGCAGCCAAATGCAGGCTCTTCAGTACTTC.

DNA of the CDR3: TGTGCCAGCAGCGTAGCTCTAGCGAACTACAATGAGCAGTTCTTC. It encodes CASSVALANYNEQFF. V gene TRBV9 combines with J gene TRBJ2-1; D may be TRBD2 (6 bases). Per the germline V gene, CDR1 is SGDLS and CDR2 is YYNGEE. Trimming took 0 bases from V and 3 from J, leaving 10 bases between them. This CDR3 contains 15 residues.

The chain links TRBV19 to TRBJ2-1, with 10 positions matching TRBD2. J lost 10 bases, V lost 5 bases, and 11 bases had no gene match. Germline V CDR1 and CDR2: LNHDA, SQIVND (reference sequence). This CDR3 is built from 15 residues. CDR3 nucleotide sequence: TGTGCCAGTAGTGTGCTAGCGGGGGCCCAGACCGAGCAGTTCTTC. Protein sequence: CASSVLAGAQTEQFF.

The CDR3 sequence is CASSVLGAEAFF. DNA of the CDR3: TGTGCCAGCAGTGTTTTGGGCGCTGAAGCTTTCTTT. The gene calls are TRBV2 and TRBJ1-1, with no clear D. V was trimmed by 4 bases and J by 6 bases, leaving 9 bases between them. Germline V gene data show CDR1 as SNHLY and CDR2 as FYNNEI. This CDR3 contains 12 residues.

The chain carries TRBV11-1 and TRBJ2-5, with D possibly matching TRBD2 (6 bases). Germline loops: CDR1 SGHAT, CDR2 FQDESV (reference sequence). Trimming removed 2 bases from V and 5 bases from J, with 15 bases in between. The CDR3 loop spans 15 amino acids. The CDR3 bases are TGTGCCAGCAGCTTACTTTCTCTTCGGGGGGAGACCCAGTACTTC. Its translation: CASSLLSLRGETQYF.

The chain carries TRBV24-1 and TRBJ2-1; TRBD1 might be the D (6 bases). Germline CDR1 reads KGHDR; CDR2 reads SFDVKD. The CDR3 has 14 amino acids. With 5 bases removed from V and 5 bases from J, the gap between germline ends came to 12 bases. Here the CDR3 DNA reads TGTGCCACCAGTGCCTGGGACACCAACAATGAGCAGTTCTTC. It codes for CATSAWDTNNEQFF.

This clone was recorded only once. The J gene is TRBJ2-2, the V gene TRBV10-3; 7 bases agree with TRBD2. This CDR3 is 16 amino acids long. The trim removed 5 bases at V and 3 bases at J, leaving 9 bases unmatched. Germline V lookup: CDR1 ENHRY, CDR2 SYGVKD. The CDR3 region is CAISPRGGGDTGELFF. CDR3 DNA sequence: TGTGCCATCAGTCCACGGGGCGGGGGAGACACCGGGGAGCTGTTTTTT.